This TCR beta chain appears in the sequencing data of a study of cytomegalovirus exposure and HLA in healthy donors. Study-wide findings and caveats: It was shown in a later analysis that HLA-associated TCR beta chains were more clonally expanded than other, equally common chains.

Trimming took 2 bases from V and 8 from J, leaving 16 bases between them. Germline V CDR1 and CDR2: GTSNPN, SVGIG (reference sequence). The CDR3 covers 14 residues. Researchers ran the PCR with 60 Vbeta and 13 Jbeta primers. How the authors handled the data: In a later analysis, the count reached 76 million or so unique TCR beta chains, with around 10 million shared. TCRdb's table, derived via immunoSEQ multiplex PCR, lists solely in-frame clones and lacks some. D and trimming were read from the DNA, whereas the V and J calls and clone size are those reported in that table. The sample consists of roughly 190,000 clones, roughly 83% of them appearing once. To note about this clone: What it binds is unknown.

The clonotype originates from a woman aged 50 to 60 in good health and CMV-seronegative. Specimen: PBMCs. This chain links TRBV30 with TRBJ2-1; D possibly corresponds to TRBD1 (5 bases). The chain's CDR3 is CAWSKSRARDEQFF. The DNA for the CDR3 is TGTGCCTGGAGTAAGTCCAGGGCCAGGGATGAGCAGTTCTTC.